This T cell receptor (beta chain) was profiled in a study of CXCR3-negative and CXCR3-positive naive CD8 T cells. CD45RO-CCR7+CD27+CD95- marked naive CD8+ T cells. CDR1 and CDR2 from the germline V gene are SGHVS and FNYEAQ. This CDR3 is 18 amino acids long. With UMI labels, 5' RACE was used to prepare the TRB cDNA libraries. TCRdb reprocessed the 5' RACE reads; each CDR3 protein has one entry and no DNA is given. The sample's table shows around 26,000 distinct CDR3 sequences. The chain uses TRBV7-6 and TRBJ1-3. This sequence originates from a human donor in good health. Some clones in this sample may be carry-over from other donors' samples. The sequenced sample was naive CXCR3- CD8+ T cells from blood. The sample's subset: CD45RO-CCR7+CD27+CD95- naive CD8+ T cells lacking CXCR3 (TNR3-). The CDR3: CASSYLQRGLPSGNTIYF.